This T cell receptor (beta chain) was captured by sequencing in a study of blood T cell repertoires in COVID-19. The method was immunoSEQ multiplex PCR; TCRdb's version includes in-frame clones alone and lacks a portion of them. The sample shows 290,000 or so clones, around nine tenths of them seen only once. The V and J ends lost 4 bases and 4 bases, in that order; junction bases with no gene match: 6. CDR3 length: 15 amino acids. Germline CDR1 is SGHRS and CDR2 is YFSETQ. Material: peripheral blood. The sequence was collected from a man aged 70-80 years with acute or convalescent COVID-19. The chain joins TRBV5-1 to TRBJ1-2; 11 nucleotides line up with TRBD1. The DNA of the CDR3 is TGCGCCAGCAGCCCCGGACAGGGGGCCATCTATGGCTACACCTTC. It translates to CASSPGQGAIYGYTF. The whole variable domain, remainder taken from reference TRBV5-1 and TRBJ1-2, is KAGVTQTPRYLIKTRGQQVTLSCSPISGHRSVSWYQQTPGQGLQFLFEYFSETQRNKGNFPGRFSGRQFSNSRSEMNVSTLELGDSALYLCASSPGQGAIYGYTFGSGTRLTVV.